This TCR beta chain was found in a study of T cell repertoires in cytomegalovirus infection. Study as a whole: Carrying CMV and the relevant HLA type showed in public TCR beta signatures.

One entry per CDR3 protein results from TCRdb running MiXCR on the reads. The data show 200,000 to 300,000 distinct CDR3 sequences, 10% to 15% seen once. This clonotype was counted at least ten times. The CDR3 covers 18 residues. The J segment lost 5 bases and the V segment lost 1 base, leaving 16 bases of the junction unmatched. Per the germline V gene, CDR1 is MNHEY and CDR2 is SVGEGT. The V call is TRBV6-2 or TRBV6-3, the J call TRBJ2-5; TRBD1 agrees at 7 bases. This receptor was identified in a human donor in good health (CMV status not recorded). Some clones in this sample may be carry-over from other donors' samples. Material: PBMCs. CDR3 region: CASSYLRTGGGPYETQYF. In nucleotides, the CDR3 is TGTGCCAGCAGTTACTTGAGGACAGGAGGCGGTCCATACGAGACCCAGTACTTC.